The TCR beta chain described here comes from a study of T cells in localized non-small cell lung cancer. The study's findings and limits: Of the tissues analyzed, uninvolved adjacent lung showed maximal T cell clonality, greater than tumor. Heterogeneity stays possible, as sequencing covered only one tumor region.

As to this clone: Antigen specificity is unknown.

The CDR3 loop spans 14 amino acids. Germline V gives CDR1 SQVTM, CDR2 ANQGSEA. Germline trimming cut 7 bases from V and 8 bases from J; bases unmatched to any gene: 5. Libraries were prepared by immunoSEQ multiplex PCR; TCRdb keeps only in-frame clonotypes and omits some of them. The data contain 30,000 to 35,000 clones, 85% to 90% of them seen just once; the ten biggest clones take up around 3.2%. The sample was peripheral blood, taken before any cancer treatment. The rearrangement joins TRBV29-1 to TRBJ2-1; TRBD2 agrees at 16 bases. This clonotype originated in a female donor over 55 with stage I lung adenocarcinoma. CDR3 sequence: CSARGLAGGDEQFF. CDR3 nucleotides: TGCAGCGCGAGGGGACTAGCGGGAGGGGATGAGCAGTTCTTC.